This entry concerns a single TCR beta chain. Its target antigen remains unknown. Base qualities are not at hand, and no much larger clone is one base apart. The CDR3 regions of human TCRbeta chains were subjected to immunosequencing. The paper's data handling went like this. TCRs in the repertoires were compared against a reference library of SARS-CoV-2-specific TCRs that had been generated with the MIRA antigen-specificity platform. Breadth was defined as the fraction of unique TCRs that were SARS-CoV-2-associated. Depth was defined as the fraction of total T cells that were SARS-CoV-2-associated. Using the MIRA data, every spike-specific TCR was mapped to the spike region that the TCR reacted to and assigned to either a CD4 or a CD8 class. Log10-transformed breadth and depth values were compared by one-way ANOVA with Sidak's multiple comparisons tests. TCRdb took over this immuneACCESS table, retaining in-frame rearrangements with V and J assigned. Such tables are incomplete; in checked studies, under half of the missing clones stem from an unresolved V gene, and the remainder is unexplained. The V and J calls and clone size were taken over from that table, and D and trimming were inferred from the DNA. The table for this sample lists under 200,000 clones; 80% to 95% of them were counted only once. About 4% of the sample comes from the top ten.

This sample stems from a study of T cell responses to AZD1222 COVID-19 vaccine (dated by TCRdb to the early 2020s). About the study as a whole: Because spike-specific TCR depth and breadth did not differ between the two schedules, AZD1222 recipients who got a second dose at roughly 4 weeks were pooled with those who got a second dose at roughly 12 weeks. TCR sequencing was performed for fewer than 250 trial participants, of whom some 200 were given two doses of AZD1222 and around 25 were given two doses of MenACWY control vaccine. Enrollment into the trials was organized by age into subgroups of 18-55, 56-69 and 70-plus years, and those subgroups contained about 160, 30 and 59 TCR-sequenced participants, respectively.

Here is what the overall study found, with its caveats: After two AZD1222 doses, both the breadth and the depth of spike-specific TCRs were significantly higher than at day 0 and than in MenACWY recipients. CD4 TCRs associated with the vaccine covered the entire spike protein, and the dominant responses were in regions 160-218 and 743-854. Most participants were white British and females outnumbered males, and the authors suggested that clonal diversity may have been underestimated. The 56-69-year group was small, and its depth increase did not reach significance, likely because of low power. Only six AZD1222 recipients were SARS-CoV-2 seropositive at baseline, limiting conclusions about previously exposed vaccinees. Nearly half of unique spike-specific TCRs reportedly recognized epitopes outside regions mutated in the B.1.351 and B.1.1.7 variants. No day 14 peak-response samples were available, so repertoires were characterized only after the peak T cell response.

The germline V gene provides CDR1 SGHVS and CDR2 FQNEAQ. CDR3 length: 15 amino acids, cysteine to phenylalanine. Only the CDR3 portion is preserved as DNA: 45 bases, with reading frame beginning at the first base. The V and J ends are trimmed by 5 bases and 0 bases, leaving 13 bases between them. What this sample's time point label stands for: baseline before first vaccination. The vaccinee samples were drawn from two UK trials, COV001 and COV002, one of which was a single-blind randomized controlled phase 2/3 trial testing AZD1222 (ChAdOx1 nCoV-19) in healthy adults. Trial participant PBMC samples were collected at day 0 and day 28 after the second dose for TCRbeta chain sequencing.

The chain was built from TRBV7-8 and TRBJ2-5, with TRBD1 tentatively as D gene (6 bases match). The sample in question was peripheral blood, obtained on day 0 of AZD1222 vaccination. This sequence originates from an adult in good health. The CDR3 reads as follows: CASSLLQGYQETQYF. The DNA sequence is as follows: TGTGCCAGCAGCCTGCTACAGGGATACCAAGAGACCCAGTACTTC.